This T cell receptor (beta chain) was profiled in a study of T cells in Graves' hyperthyroidism and ophthalmopathy. Study-level results: In the blood, most expanded thyroid clonotypes above 0.001 appeared as well. Before onset, ophthalmopathy was predicted by the model a median approximately 6.5 months earlier.

Amplified TCR beta CDR3 regions came from RNA transcripts. First-round RT-PCR of the TCR CDR3 relied on the HTBI primer set. MiXCR, applied by TCRdb to the multiplex PCR reads, yields one record per CDR3 protein. This repertoire shows hundreds of thousands of distinct CDR3 sequences, 20% to 25% found once; its top ten account for 49%. Inclusion characteristics of ophthalmopathy patients comprised a Clinical Activity Score of at least 3, a NOSPECS grade of at least 4, and duration under 3 months. This clonotype was counted only a few times. What it binds is unknown. After removal of 5 bases from V and 5 bases from J, the junction contained 9 bases not matched to a gene. Germline CDR1 is SGHTA and CDR2 is FQGTGA. This CDR3 has 15 residues.

This receptor was identified in an older woman with Graves' ophthalmopathy. Sequencing was performed on blood. The chain carries TRBV7-3 and TRBJ2-3; 8 nucleotides align to TRBD2. CDR3 amino acids: CASSLTGSGGDTQYF. CDR3 coding DNA: TGTGCCAGCAGCCTCACAGGAAGCGGGGGAGATACGCAGTATTTT.